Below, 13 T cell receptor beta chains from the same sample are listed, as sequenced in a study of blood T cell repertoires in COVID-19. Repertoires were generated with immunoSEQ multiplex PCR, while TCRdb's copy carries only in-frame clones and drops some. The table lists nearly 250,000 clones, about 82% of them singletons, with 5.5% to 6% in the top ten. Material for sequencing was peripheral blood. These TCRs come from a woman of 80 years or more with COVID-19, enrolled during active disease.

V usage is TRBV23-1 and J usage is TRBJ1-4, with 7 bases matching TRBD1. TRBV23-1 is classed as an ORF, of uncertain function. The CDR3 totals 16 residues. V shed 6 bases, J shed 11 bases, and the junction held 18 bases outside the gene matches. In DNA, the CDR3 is TGCGCCAGCAGGGGGCAGGGGGTGAGTTTAATGAAGAAACTGTTTTTT. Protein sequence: CASRGQGVSLMKKLFF.

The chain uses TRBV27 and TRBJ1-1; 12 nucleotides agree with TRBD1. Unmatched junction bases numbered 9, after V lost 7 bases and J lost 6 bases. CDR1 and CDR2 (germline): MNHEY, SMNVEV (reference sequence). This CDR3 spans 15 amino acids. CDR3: CASTPGTGGTSEAFF. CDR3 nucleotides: TGTGCCAGCACGCCCGGGACAGGGGGCACGTCTGAAGCTTTCTTT.

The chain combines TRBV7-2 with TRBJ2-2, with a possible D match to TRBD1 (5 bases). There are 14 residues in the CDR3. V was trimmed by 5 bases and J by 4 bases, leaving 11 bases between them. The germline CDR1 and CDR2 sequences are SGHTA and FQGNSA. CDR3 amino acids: CASSRNQGTGELFF. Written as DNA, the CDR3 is TGTGCCAGCAGCAGAAATCAGGGCACCGGGGAGCTGTTTTTT. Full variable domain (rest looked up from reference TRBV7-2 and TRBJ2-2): GAGVSQSPSNKVTEKGKDVELRCDPISGHTALYWYRQSLGQGLEFLIYFQGNSAPDKSGLPSDRFSAERTGGSVSTLTIQRTQQEDSAVYLCASSRNQGTGELFFGEGSRLTVL.

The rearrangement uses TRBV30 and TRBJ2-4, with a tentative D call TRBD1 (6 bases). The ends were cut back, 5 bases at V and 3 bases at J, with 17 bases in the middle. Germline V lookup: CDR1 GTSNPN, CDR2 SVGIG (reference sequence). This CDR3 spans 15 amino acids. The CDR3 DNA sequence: TGTGCCTGGGCCCCCCCCACAGGGATCAAAAACATTCAGTACTTC. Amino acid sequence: CAWAPPTGIKNIQYF.

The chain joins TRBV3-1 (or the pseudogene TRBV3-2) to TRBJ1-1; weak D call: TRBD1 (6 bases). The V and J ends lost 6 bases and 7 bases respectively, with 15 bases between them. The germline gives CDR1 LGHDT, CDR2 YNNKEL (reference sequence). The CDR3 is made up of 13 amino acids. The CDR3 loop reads CASSPSGVLEAFF. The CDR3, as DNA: TGTGCCAGCAGTCCATCAGGGGTCCTTGAAGCTTTCTTT.

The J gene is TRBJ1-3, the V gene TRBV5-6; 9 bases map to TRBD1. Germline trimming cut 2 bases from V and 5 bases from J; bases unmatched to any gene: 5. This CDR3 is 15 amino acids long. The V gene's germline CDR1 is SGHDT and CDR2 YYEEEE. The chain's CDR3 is CASSFTGQGRNTIYF. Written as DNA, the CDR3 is TGTGCCAGCAGCTTCACTGGACAGGGGAGAAACACCATATATTTT.

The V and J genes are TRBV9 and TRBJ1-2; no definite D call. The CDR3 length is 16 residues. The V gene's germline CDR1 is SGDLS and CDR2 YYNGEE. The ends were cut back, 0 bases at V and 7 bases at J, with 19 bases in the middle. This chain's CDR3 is CASSVATTIAMGGYTF. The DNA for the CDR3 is TGTGCCAGCAGCGTAGCGACGACCATAGCGATGGGTGGCTACACCTTC.

In nucleotides, the CDR3 is TGTGCCAGCAGTCCCCCTCGAGAAGGCTACACCTTC. As protein: CASSPPREGYTF. This chain joins TRBV28 and TRBJ1-2; D unclear. V lost 5 bases to trimming and J lost 8 bases, with 12 bases between them. Germline V lookup: CDR1 MDHEN, CDR2 SYDVKM. This CDR3 has 12 residues.

CDR3 DNA: TGTGCCAGCAGCTTGGGTCGAGTCCTAGCCAAAAACATTCAGTACTTC. Translating it yields CASSLGRVLAKNIQYF. The chain couples TRBV5-8 to TRBJ2-4; D uncertain. Between the trimmed V and J ends, which lost 0 bases and 0 bases, there was a span of 10 bases. Germline CDR1 is SGHTS and CDR2 is YDEGEE. The CDR3 consists of 16 residues.

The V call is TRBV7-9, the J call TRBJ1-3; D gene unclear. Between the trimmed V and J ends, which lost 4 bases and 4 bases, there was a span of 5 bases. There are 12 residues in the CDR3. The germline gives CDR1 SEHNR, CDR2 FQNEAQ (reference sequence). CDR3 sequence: CASSSTGNTIYF. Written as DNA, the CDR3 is TGTGCCAGCAGCTCCACAGGAAACACCATATATTTT. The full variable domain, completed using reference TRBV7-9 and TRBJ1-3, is DTGVSQNPRHKITKRGQNVTFRCDPISEHNRLYWYRQTLGQGPEFLTYFQNEAQLEKSRLLSDRFSAERPKGSFSTLEIQRTEQGDSAMYLCASSSTGNTIYFGEGSWLTVV.

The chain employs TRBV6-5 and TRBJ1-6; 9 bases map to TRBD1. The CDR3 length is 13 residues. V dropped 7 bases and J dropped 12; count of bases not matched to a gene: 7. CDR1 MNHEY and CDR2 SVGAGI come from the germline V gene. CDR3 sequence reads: CASNRDRDLPLHF. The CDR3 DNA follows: TGTGCCAGCAACCGGGACAGGGATTTACCCCTCCACTTT.

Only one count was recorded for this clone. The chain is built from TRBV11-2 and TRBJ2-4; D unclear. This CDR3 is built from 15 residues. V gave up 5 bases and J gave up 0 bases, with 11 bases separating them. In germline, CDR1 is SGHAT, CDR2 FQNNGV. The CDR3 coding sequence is TGTGCCAGCAGCCCGCGGCAGTTAGCCAAAAACATTCAGTACTTC. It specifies CASSPRQLAKNIQYF.

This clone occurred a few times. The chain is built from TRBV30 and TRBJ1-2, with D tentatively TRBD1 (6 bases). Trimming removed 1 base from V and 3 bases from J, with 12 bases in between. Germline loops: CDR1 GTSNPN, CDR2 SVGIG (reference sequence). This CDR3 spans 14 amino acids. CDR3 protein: CAWSGGGVYYGYTF. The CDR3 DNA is TGTGCCTGGAGTGGGGGGGGCGTGTACTATGGCTACACCTTC.